This TCR beta chain is drawn from a study of T cell responses to AZD1222 COVID-19 vaccine. General study results and limits: No repertoire was sampled before or during the peak T cell response, only after it.

Libraries were prepared by immunoSEQ multiplex PCR; TCRdb keeps only in-frame clonotypes and omits some of them. This table holds fewer than 120,000 clones, 85% to 95% found once. This clone was seen a few times. Its matching antigen is unknown. Germline CDR1 SEHNR, CDR2 FQNEAQ (reference sequence). The CDR3 spans 13 residues. Trimming at V came to 4 bases and at J to 4 bases, leaving 1 base not matched to a gene. The V and J genes are TRBV7-9 and TRBJ2-7; 10 positions agree with TRBD1. The sequencing here drew on peripheral blood, taken 28 days after the second AZD1222 dose. This TCR was recovered from an adult who received the AZD1222 COVID-19 vaccine. CDR3 amino acids: CASSWDRGYEQYF. CDR3 bases: TGTGCCAGCAGCTGGGACAGGGGTTACGAGCAGTACTTC.